This T cell receptor beta chain was observed in a study of blood T cell repertoires in COVID-19. Study at large: The United States, Italy and Spain were the sources of the acute and convalescent COVID-19 samples. In each case, the material was cDNA or gDNA derived from T cells, B-cell-depleted T cells, or PBMCs.

V lost 0 bases, J lost 5 bases, and 11 bases lay in between. This CDR3 has 14 amino acids. Looked up from germline, CDR1 is LNHNV and CDR2 is YYDKDF (reference sequence). The table came from immunoSEQ multiplex PCR; TCRdb's copy has only in-frame clones and leaves some out. Counted here are under 350,000 clones, about 83% occurring once; the ten biggest clones make up approximately 9%. V usage is TRBV15 and J usage is TRBJ2-7; D perhaps matches TRBD2 (6 bases). Sample: peripheral blood. The receptor was derived from a woman between 45 and 65 years old who had recovered from COVID-19. The CDR3 DNA follows: TGTGCCACCAGCAGAGAGGGGGAGGTGAACGAGCAGTACTTC. It specifies CATSREGEVNEQYF.